A selection of T cell receptor beta chains follows, all from one sample in a study of human T cells and chemical hapten exposure. TCRdb reprocessed the RACE reads with MiXCR, giving one entry per CDR3 protein. The sample includes roughly 40,000 distinct CDR3 sequences, roughly 12% of them seen just once. The sequencing here drew on whole blood, taken in connection with sensitization to the hapten diphenylcyclopropenone (DPC). Source of these receptors: a woman aged 40 to 50 with alopecia areata. Some clones in this sample may be carry-over from other donors' samples. Each CDR3 is given with its conserved first and last residue. Each record gives: clone size, V gene, D gene, J gene, CDR3 protein, CDR3 DNA. D genes are given only for firm matches. Not every row has a clone size; where given, it reads once, few, many or a size class.

clone size: -
V gene: TRBV4-3
D gene: -
J gene: TRBJ1-4
CDR3 protein: CASSQAWGAGEKLFF
CDR3 DNA: TGCGCCAGCAGCCAAGCATGGGGGGCTGGGGAAAAACTGTTTTTT

clone size: few
V gene: TRBV28
D gene: -
J gene: TRBJ1-2
CDR3 protein: CASKIGGNYGYTF
CDR3 DNA: TGTGCCAGCAAAATCGGGGGAAACTATGGCTACACCTTC

clone size: -
V gene: TRBV3-1
D gene: TRBD1
J gene: TRBJ2-1
CDR3 protein: CASSPRDSDYNEQFF
CDR3 DNA: TGTGCCAGCAGCCCCCGGGACAGCGATTACAATGAGCAGTTCTTC

clone size: -
V gene: TRBV20-1
D gene: -
J gene: TRBJ1-1
CDR3 protein: CSARDLGGLAEAFF
CDR3 DNA: TGCAGTGCTAGAGATCTGGGGGGCTTAGCTGAAGCTTTCTTT

clone size: few
V gene: TRBV29-1
D gene: -
J gene: TRBJ2-1
CDR3 protein: CSAGDRHEQFF
CDR3 DNA: TGCAGCGCCGGAGACAGGCATGAGCAGTTCTTC

clone size: many
V gene: TRBV28
D gene: -
J gene: TRBJ2-7
CDR3 protein: CASSLRVGLGEQYF
CDR3 DNA: TGTGCCAGCAGTTTACGAGTCGGGTTGGGCGAGCAGTACTTC

clone size: few
V gene: TRBV27
D gene: -
J gene: TRBJ1-6
CDR3 protein: CASTIQGVSPLHF
CDR3 DNA: TGTGCCAGCACTATCCAGGGAGTTTCACCCCTCCACTTT

clone size: -
V gene: TRBV27
D gene: -
J gene: TRBJ1-1
CDR3 protein: CASSLAGQKAFF
CDR3 DNA: TGTGCCAGCAGTTTGGCAGGGCAAAAAGCTTTCTTT

clone size: -
V gene: TRBV12-3/TRBV12-4
D gene: TRBD2
J gene: TRBJ2-1
CDR3 protein: CASSFTIAGKKIGEQFF
CDR3 DNA: TGTGCCAGCAGTTTTACCATAGCGGGCAAAAAGATTGGTGAGCAGTTCTTC

clone size: many
V gene: TRBV5-5
D gene: TRBD1
J gene: TRBJ2-6
CDR3 protein: CASSLAGGAFSGANVLTF
CDR3 DNA: TGTGCCAGCAGCTTGGCAGGGGGCGCCTTCTCTGGGGCCAACGTCCTGACTTTC

clone size: few
V gene: TRBV7-2
D gene: TRBD1
J gene: TRBJ1-4
CDR3 protein: CASSLQGDANEKLFF
CDR3 DNA: TGTGCCAGCAGTTTGCAGGGGGATGCTAATGAAAAACTGTTTTTT

clone size: -
V gene: TRBV4-3
D gene: -
J gene: TRBJ1-1
CDR3 protein: CASSQDSSGWNTEAFF
CDR3 DNA: TGCGCCAGCAGCCAAGATTCCTCAGGCTGGAACACTGAAGCTTTCTTT

clone size: many
V gene: TRBV10-1
D gene: -
J gene: TRBJ2-5
CDR3 protein: CASSDPSQETQYF
CDR3 DNA: TGCGCCAGCAGTGACCCCTCCCAAGAGACCCAGTACTTC

clone size: many
V gene: TRBV4-3
D gene: -
J gene: TRBJ2-3
CDR3 protein: CASSQEWRGTDTQYF
CDR3 DNA: TGCGCCAGCAGCCAAGAATGGCGGGGCACAGATACGCAGTATTTT

clone size: many
V gene: TRBV7-3
D gene: -
J gene: TRBJ2-2
CDR3 protein: CASSLTGPASSTGELFF
CDR3 DNA: TGTGCCAGCAGCCTAACAGGACCGGCCTCCTCCACCGGGGAGCTGTTTTTT

clone size: -
V gene: TRBV28
D gene: -
J gene: TRBJ2-7
CDR3 protein: CPKETKPLYEQYF
CDR3 DNA: TGCCCCAAAGAAACTAAACCCCTCTACGAGCAGTACTTC

clone size: few
V gene: TRBV27
D gene: -
J gene: TRBJ1-5
CDR3 protein: CASSPIQNQPQHF
CDR3 DNA: TGTGCCAGCAGTCCAATCCAAAATCAGCCCCAGCATTTT

clone size: many
V gene: TRBV9
D gene: TRBD1
J gene: TRBJ2-1
CDR3 protein: CASSVSGTAYNEQFF
CDR3 DNA: TGTGCCAGCAGCGTTTCCGGGACAGCTTACAATGAGCAGTTCTTC

clone size: few
V gene: TRBV20-1
D gene: TRBD2
J gene: TRBJ2-5
CDR3 protein: CSAELAGVSKTQYF
CDR3 DNA: TGCAGTGCGGAGCTAGCGGGAGTCTCTAAGACCCAGTACTTC

clone size: -
V gene: TRBV20-1
D gene: -
J gene: TRBJ2-1
CDR3 protein: CSANSGSSYNEQFF
CDR3 DNA: TGCAGTGCAAACAGCGGAAGCTCCTACAATGAGCAGTTCTTC

clone size: -
V gene: TRBV2
D gene: TRBD1
J gene: TRBJ1-5
CDR3 protein: CASSGGTGVSNQPQHF
CDR3 DNA: TGTGCCAGCAGTGGGGGGACAGGGGTCAGCAATCAGCCCCAGCATTTT

clone size: -
V gene: TRBV27
D gene: TRBD1
J gene: TRBJ2-6
CDR3 protein: CASSFSGTGRSGANVLTF
CDR3 DNA: TGTGCCAGCAGTTTCTCCGGGACAGGTCGATCTGGGGCCAACGTCCTGACTTTC

clone size: -
V gene: TRBV24-1
D gene: -
J gene: TRBJ1-1
CDR3 protein: CATSDPGRDTEAFF
CDR3 DNA: TGTGCCACCAGTGATCCAGGTCGGGACACTGAAGCTTTCTTT

clone size: -
V gene: TRBV12-3/TRBV12-4
D gene: -
J gene: TRBJ1-4
CDR3 protein: CASNGPGEKLFF
CDR3 DNA: TGTGCCAGCAACGGACCTGGGGAAAAACTGTTTTTT

clone size: many
V gene: TRBV20-1
D gene: -
J gene: TRBJ2-4
CDR3 protein: CSAQTGTKNIQYF
CDR3 DNA: TGCAGTGCACAAACCGGGACCAAAAACATTCAGTACTTC

clone size: many
V gene: TRBV28
D gene: -
J gene: TRBJ2-6
CDR3 protein: CASSQRLSGANVLTF
CDR3 DNA: TGTGCCAGCAGCCAACGGCTCTCTGGGGCCAACGTCCTGACTTTC

clone size: few
V gene: TRBV2
D gene: -
J gene: TRBJ1-1
CDR3 protein: CASTRTDMNTEAFF
CDR3 DNA: TGTGCCAGCACCCGGACAGACATGAACACTGAAGCTTTCTTT

clone size: few
V gene: TRBV28
D gene: -
J gene: TRBJ1-1
CDR3 protein: CASSLTPKNTEAFF
CDR3 DNA: TGTGCCAGCAGTTTAACACCAAAGAACACTGAAGCTTTCTTT

clone size: few
V gene: TRBV24-1
D gene: -
J gene: TRBJ2-3
CDR3 protein: CATSAATEDYTDTQYF
CDR3 DNA: TGTGCCACCAGTGCCGCGACAGAAGATTACACAGATACGCAGTATTTT

clone size: many
V gene: TRBV7-6
D gene: -
J gene: TRBJ2-1
CDR3 protein: CASSLAGEEQFF
CDR3 DNA: TGTGCCAGCAGCTTAGCGGGAGAGGAGCAGTTCTTC

clone size: -
V gene: TRBV6-2/TRBV6-3
D gene: -
J gene: TRBJ2-7
CDR3 protein: CASMRSYEQYF
CDR3 DNA: TGTGCCAGCATGAGGTCCTACGAGCAGTACTTC

clone size: few
V gene: TRBV28
D gene: TRBD1
J gene: TRBJ1-2
CDR3 protein: CASSPGTGWLGYTF
CDR3 DNA: TGTGCCAGCAGCCCGGGGACAGGGTGGCTTGGCTACACCTTC

clone size: -
V gene: TRBV5-1
D gene: -
J gene: TRBJ1-3
CDR3 protein: CASHDRSTGNTIYF
CDR3 DNA: TGCGCCAGCCACGACAGGTCAACTGGAAACACCATATATTTT

clone size: -
V gene: TRBV20-1
D gene: -
J gene: TRBJ2-3
CDR3 protein: CSVPPGSTTDTQYF
CDR3 DNA: TGCAGTGTCCCTCCTGGGTCAACCACAGATACGCAGTATTTT

clone size: -
V gene: TRBV29-1
D gene: -
J gene: TRBJ2-7
CDR3 protein: CSVEGGGYEQYF
CDR3 DNA: TGCAGCGTTGAAGGCGGCGGTTACGAGCAGTACTTC

clone size: few
V gene: TRBV5-1
D gene: -
J gene: TRBJ2-7
CDR3 protein: CASSARTASYEQYF
CDR3 DNA: TGCGCCAGCAGCGCCCGGACAGCCTCCTACGAGCAGTACTTC

clone size: -
V gene: TRBV4-1
D gene: TRBD2
J gene: TRBJ2-7
CDR3 protein: CASSQEELAGVYEQYF
CDR3 DNA: TGCGCCAGCAGCCAAGAGGAACTAGCGGGAGTCTACGAGCAGTACTTC

clone size: many
V gene: TRBV28
D gene: -
J gene: TRBJ1-6
CDR3 protein: CASSQLRLGLGNSPLHF
CDR3 DNA: TGTGCCAGCAGCCAACTTAGACTCGGCCTAGGGAATTCACCCCTCCACTTT

clone size: few
V gene: TRBV4-1
D gene: -
J gene: TRBJ1-5
CDR3 protein: CASSQAARQPQHF
CDR3 DNA: TGCGCCAGCAGCCAAGCCGCTCGGCAGCCCCAGCATTTT

clone size: few
V gene: TRBV11-2
D gene: TRBD1
J gene: TRBJ2-2
CDR3 protein: CASSLAQTGTTGELFF
CDR3 DNA: TGTGCCAGCAGCTTAGCCCAGACAGGGACCACCGGGGAGCTGTTTTTT

clone size: many
V gene: TRBV27
D gene: TRBD2
J gene: TRBJ2-1
CDR3 protein: CASSSWTSGSNEQFF
CDR3 DNA: TGTGCCAGCAGTTCGTGGACTAGCGGGAGCAATGAGCAGTTCTTC

clone size: few
V gene: TRBV28
D gene: TRBD1
J gene: TRBJ1-2
CDR3 protein: CASSLGQALSYGYTF
CDR3 DNA: TGTGCCAGCAGTTTAGGACAGGCCCTAAGCTATGGCTACACCTTC

clone size: few
V gene: TRBV29-1
D gene: TRBD1
J gene: TRBJ2-7
CDR3 protein: CSVVSTGNHEQYF
CDR3 DNA: TGCAGCGTTGTGTCGACAGGGAACCACGAGCAGTACTTC

clone size: many
V gene: TRBV30
D gene: -
J gene: TRBJ2-2
CDR3 protein: CAWSRPPDDTGELFF
CDR3 DNA: TGTGCCTGGAGTAGACCGCCGGATGACACCGGGGAGCTGTTTTTT

clone size: many
V gene: TRBV27
D gene: -
J gene: TRBJ1-1
CDR3 protein: CASSPTRTAAEAFF
CDR3 DNA: TGTGCCAGCAGTCCGACAAGGACAGCCGCTGAAGCTTTCTTT

clone size: -
V gene: TRBV29-1
D gene: -
J gene: TRBJ2-5
CDR3 protein: CSVDLGDQETQYF
CDR3 DNA: TGCAGCGTTGATTTGGGCGACCAAGAGACCCAGTACTTC

clone size: few
V gene: TRBV28
D gene: -
J gene: TRBJ2-3
CDR3 protein: CASSLALGADTQYF
CDR3 DNA: TGTGCCAGCAGTTTGGCATTAGGGGCAGATACGCAGTATTTT

clone size: many
V gene: TRBV7-2
D gene: TRBD2
J gene: TRBJ2-4
CDR3 protein: CASSFGGWRGRPKNIQYF
CDR3 DNA: TGTGCCAGCAGCTTCGGAGGTTGGCGGGGGAGGCCCAAAAACATTCAGTACTTC

clone size: many
V gene: TRBV10-1
D gene: -
J gene: TRBJ2-2
CDR3 protein: CASSESTPGSGELFF
CDR3 DNA: TGCGCCAGCAGTGAGTCGACTCCGGGAAGCGGGGAGCTGTTTTTT

clone size: -
V gene: TRBV10-3
D gene: -
J gene: TRBJ2-3
CDR3 protein: CAISDSGGTDTQYF
CDR3 DNA: TGTGCCATCAGTGATTCCGGGGGTACAGATACGCAGTATTTT

clone size: few
V gene: TRBV25-1
D gene: -
J gene: TRBJ2-4
CDR3 protein: CASSEPGHQNIQYF
CDR3 DNA: TGTGCCAGCAGTGAACCCGGACACCAAAACATTCAGTACTTC

clone size: few
V gene: TRBV29-1
D gene: TRBD1
J gene: TRBJ2-1
CDR3 protein: CSVEYAGQGYNEQFF
CDR3 DNA: TGCAGCGTTGAATATGCGGGACAGGGGTACAATGAGCAGTTCTTC

clone size: many
V gene: TRBV7-2
D gene: TRBD1
J gene: TRBJ2-2
CDR3 protein: CASSRNRGLDTGELFF
CDR3 DNA: TGTGCCAGCAGCAGAAACAGGGGGCTCGACACCGGGGAGCTGTTTTTT

clone size: many
V gene: TRBV7-9
D gene: -
J gene: TRBJ1-1
CDR3 protein: CASGTQGGSEAFF
CDR3 DNA: TGTGCCAGCGGCACACAGGGAGGCTCTGAAGCTTTCTTT